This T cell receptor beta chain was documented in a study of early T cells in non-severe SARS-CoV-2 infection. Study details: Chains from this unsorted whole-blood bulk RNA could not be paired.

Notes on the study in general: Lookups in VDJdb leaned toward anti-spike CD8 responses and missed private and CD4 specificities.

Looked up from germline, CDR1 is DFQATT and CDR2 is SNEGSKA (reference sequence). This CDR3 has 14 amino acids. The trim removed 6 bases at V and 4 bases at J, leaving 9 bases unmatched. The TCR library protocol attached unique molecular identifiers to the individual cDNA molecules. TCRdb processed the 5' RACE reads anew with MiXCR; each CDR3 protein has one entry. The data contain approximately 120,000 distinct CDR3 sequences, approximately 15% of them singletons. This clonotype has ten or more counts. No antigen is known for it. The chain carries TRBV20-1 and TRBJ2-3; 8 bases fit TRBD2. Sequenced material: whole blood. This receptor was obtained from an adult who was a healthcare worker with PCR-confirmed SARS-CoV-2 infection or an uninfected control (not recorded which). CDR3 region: CSAESAGGPDTQYF. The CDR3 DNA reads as TGCAGTGCGGAGTCGGCGGGGGGCCCAGATACGCAGTATTTT.